This TCR beta chain appears in the sequencing data of a study of blood T cell repertoires in COVID-19 (dated by TCRdb to 2020 to 2022). Regarding the research as a whole: Samples covering the acute and convalescent phases of COVID-19 were provided by collaborators in the United States, Italy and Spain. Where HLA class I and class II types were available, the types were taken from metadata supplied by the sample provider, not from assay-based typing. Subjects who had been exposed to COVID-19, were actively infected with it, or had recovered from it provided the deeply sampled blood TCRbeta repertoires that made up the dataset. Samples were obtained from the ongoing ImmuneRACE study (first 160 participants) and from 1,000 to 1,500 subjects provided by 6 global collaborators. The prospective study material was composed of cDNA or gDNA derived from T cells, B-cell-depleted T cells, or PBMCs. The repertoires were made available in a free public database intended to serve as a resource for research on the immune response to SARS-CoV-2. Sample metadata almost always included a de-identified subject ID, COVID-19 status, age in years and sex.

In the prospective study, participants were roughly 18 to 95 years old, resided in approximately 22 geographic areas of the United States, and were enrolled through a virtual design. To assign participants to cohorts, the prospective study relied on clinical history that participants themselves reported in a screening survey and a study questionnaire. For ImmuneRACE Cohort 3, a participant was defined as recovered based on two consecutive negative NP/OP PCR tests, clearance by a healthcare professional, or resolution of symptoms. Each participant in the prospective study had whole blood, serum and a nasopharyngeal or oropharyngeal swab collected by mobile phlebotomists. Participants in the prospective study had the option to provide additional blood draws and questionnaires over a roughly 2-month period. Before DNA extraction, prospective study blood samples were shipped either frozen or at room temperature.

Trimming leaves V shorter by 10 bases and J shorter by 1 base, with the junction holding 12 bases beyond the gene matches. From its cysteine to its phenylalanine, the CDR3 spans 17 amino acids. Only the CDR3 portion is preserved as DNA: 51 bases, with reading frame beginning at the first base. CDR1 MDHEN and CDR2 SYDVKM were looked up in the germline V gene. Worth noting for this clone: No cognate antigen has been identified for it. No base quality information exists; no much larger clone differs at one position.

TCRbeta CDR3 regions were amplified from genomic DNA using the immunoSEQ Assay, a bias-controlled multiplex PCR. In the source study's methods: Nucleated cell counts per sample were estimated from amplification of reference gene primers within the assay. To quantify the absolute abundance of each unique TCRbeta CDR3 rearrangement, sequence reads were collapsed and filtered. For each sample, productive Simpson clonality was calculated as the square root of Simpson's diversity index across productive rearrangements. This is the immuneACCESS table as TCRdb keeps it, with only in-frame sequences that have V and J called. A part of the clones is gone; compared with another copy, unresolved V genes explain less than half, and the rest is unexplained. V and J calls and clone size are given by that table; D and trimming were obtained from the DNA. The sample table contains more than 200,000 clones; only one count was recorded for around nine tenths of them. About 1.6% of the sample belongs to the ten largest clones.

Broad study findings and their caveats: Clinical and demographic metadata were provided uncurated, with the amount varying by source and participant.

The TCR was taken from a woman in her fifties or sixties who had recovered from COVID-19. This receptor chain uses TRBV28 and TRBJ1-5, with TRBD1 matching 11 junction bases. The sequencing sample was made of PBMCs or T cells enriched from blood (not recorded which). DNA sequence: TGTGCCACCCACGGCGGACAGGGGGCTCGGAGCAATCAGCCCCAGCATTTT. This encodes CATHGGQGARSNQPQHF.